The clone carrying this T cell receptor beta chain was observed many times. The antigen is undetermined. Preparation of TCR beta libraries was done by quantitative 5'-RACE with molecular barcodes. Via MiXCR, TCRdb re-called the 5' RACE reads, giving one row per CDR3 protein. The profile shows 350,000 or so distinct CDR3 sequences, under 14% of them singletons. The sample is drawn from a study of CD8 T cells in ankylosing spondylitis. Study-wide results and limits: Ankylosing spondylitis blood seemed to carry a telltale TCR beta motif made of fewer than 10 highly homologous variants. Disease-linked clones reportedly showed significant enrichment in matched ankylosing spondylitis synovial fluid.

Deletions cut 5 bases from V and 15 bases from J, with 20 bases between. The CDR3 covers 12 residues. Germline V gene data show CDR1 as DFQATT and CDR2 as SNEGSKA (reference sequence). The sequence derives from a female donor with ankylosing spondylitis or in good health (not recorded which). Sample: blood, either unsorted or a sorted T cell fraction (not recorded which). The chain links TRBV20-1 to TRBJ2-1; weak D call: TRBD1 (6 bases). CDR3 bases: TGCAGTGCTCCGAAGGACAGAGAAGGGCGGTTCTTC. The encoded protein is CSAPKDREGRFF.